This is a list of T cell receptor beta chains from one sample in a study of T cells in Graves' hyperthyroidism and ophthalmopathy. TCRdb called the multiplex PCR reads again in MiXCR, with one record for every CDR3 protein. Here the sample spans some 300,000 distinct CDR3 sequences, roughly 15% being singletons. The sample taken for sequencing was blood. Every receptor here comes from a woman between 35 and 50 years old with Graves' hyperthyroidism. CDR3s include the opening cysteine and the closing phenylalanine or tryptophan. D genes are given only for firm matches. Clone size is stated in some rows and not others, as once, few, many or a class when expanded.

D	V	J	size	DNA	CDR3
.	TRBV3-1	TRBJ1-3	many	TGTGCCAGCAGCCAAGATCTTGGCGGATCCCTCTCTGGAAACACCATATATTTT	CASSQDLGGSLSGNTIYF
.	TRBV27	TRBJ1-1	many	TGTGCCAGCACTTACCAGACGCGGAACACTGAAGCTTTCTTT	CASTYQTRNTEAFF
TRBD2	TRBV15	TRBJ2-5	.	TGTGCCACCAGCTACCAACTAGCGGGAGAGGAGACCCAGTACTTC	CATSYQLAGEETQYF
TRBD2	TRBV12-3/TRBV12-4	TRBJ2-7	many	TGTGCCAGCAGCTCTAGCGGGCTGGGCTCCTACGAGCAGTACTTC	CASSSSGLGSYEQYF
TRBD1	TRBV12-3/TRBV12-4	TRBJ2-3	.	TGTGCCAGCAGCCTCACAGGGGCCCGCACAGATACGCAGTATTTT	CASSLTGARTDTQYF
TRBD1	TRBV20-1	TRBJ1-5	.	TGCAGTGCAGCTACAGGGGTGGGCAATCAGCCCCAGCATTTT	CSAATGVGNQPQHF
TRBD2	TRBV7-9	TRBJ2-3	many	TGTGCCAGCAGCTCCCTGGGGGGGGTAACAGATACGCAGTATTTT	CASSSLGGVTDTQYF
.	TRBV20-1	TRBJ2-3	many	TGCAGTGCTAGAGAGTGGGATTTCTCAGATACGCAGTATTTT	CSAREWDFSDTQYF
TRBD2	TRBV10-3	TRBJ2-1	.	TGTGCCATCAGTGCCAGCGGGAGGCTGACTAACTACAATGAGCAGTTCTTC	CAISASGRLTNYNEQFF
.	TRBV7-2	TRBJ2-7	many	TGTGCCAGCAGCTATTTCTACGAGCAGTACTTC	CASSYFYEQYF
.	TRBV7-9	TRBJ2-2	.	TGTGCCAGCAGCTTAGGCCGGTGGGACCCGAGAACCGGGGAGCTGTTTTTT	CASSLGRWDPRTGELFF
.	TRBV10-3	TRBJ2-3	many	TGTGCCAGCACCGGGACCCCGATGGGGACAGATACGCAGTATTTT	CASTGTPMGTDTQYF
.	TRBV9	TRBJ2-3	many	TGTGCCAGCAGCGTATTCACAGATACGCAGTATTTT	CASSVFTDTQYF
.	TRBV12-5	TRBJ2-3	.	TGTGCTAGTGGTTACAAAGATACGCAGTATTTT	CASGYKDTQYF
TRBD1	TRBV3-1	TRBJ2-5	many	TGTGCCAGCAGCCGGGCAGGGGGCATCCCCCAAGAGACCCAGTACTTC	CASSRAGGIPQETQYF
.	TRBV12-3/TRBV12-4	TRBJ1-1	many	TGTGCCAGCTCACGACAGGTTAACACTGAAGCTTTCTTT	CASSRQVNTEAFF
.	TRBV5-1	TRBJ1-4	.	TGCGCCAGCAGCTGGGCCGGGACTGCAAATGAAAAACTGTTTTTT	CASSWAGTANEKLFF
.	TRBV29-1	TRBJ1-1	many	TGCAGCGGATTAGACGGGAACACTGAAGCTTTCTTT	CSGLDGNTEAFF
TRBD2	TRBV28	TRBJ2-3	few	TGTGCCAACAGTTCGACTAGCGGGAAGGGCACAGATACGCAGTATTTT	CANSSTSGKGTDTQYF
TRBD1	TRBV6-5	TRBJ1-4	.	TGTGCCAGCAGTTACTCGGGCCCGACAGGGGTTGAAAAACTGTTTTTT	CASSYSGPTGVEKLFF
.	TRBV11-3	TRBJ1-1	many	TGTGCCAGCAGCTTTAGGCGACTGAACACTGAAGCTTTCTTT	CASSFRRLNTEAFF
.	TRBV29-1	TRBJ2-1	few	TGCAGCGTTGTAAGCGGAGGAAGCTCCTACAATGAGCAGTTCTTC	CSVVSGGSSYNEQFF
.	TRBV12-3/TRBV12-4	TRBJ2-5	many	TGTGCCAGCAGCGCGGTAGGGGGGGAGACCCAGTACTTC	CASSAVGGETQYF
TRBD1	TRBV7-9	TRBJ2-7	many	TGTGCCAGCAGCTGGGACAGGGATGCTTACGAGCAGTACTTC	CASSWDRDAYEQYF
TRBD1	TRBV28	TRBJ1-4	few	TGTGCCAGCACCCCCCCGGGGGACAGGGTCGCAAAACTGTTTTTT	CASTPPGDRVAKLFF
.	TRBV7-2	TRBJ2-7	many	TGTGCCAGCAGCTTAGGGCTAGCACCAAACGAGCAGTACTTC	CASSLGLAPNEQYF
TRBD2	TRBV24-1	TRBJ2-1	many	TGTGCCACCCAGACTAGCAGCTCCTACAATGAGCAGTTCTTC	CATQTSSSYNEQFF
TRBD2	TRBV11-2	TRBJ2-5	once	TGTGCCAGCAGCTTAGATTGGAGCGGGAGGGCCCCAGAGACCCAGTACTTC	CASSLDWSGRAPETQYF
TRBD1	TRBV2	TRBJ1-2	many	TGTGTCAACTCAGGGGGGCATGGCTATGGCTACACCTTC	CVNSGGHGYGYTF
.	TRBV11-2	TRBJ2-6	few	TGTGCCAGCAGCTTAACCACAGGGTCAGGGGCCAACGTCCTGACTTTC	CASSLTTGSGANVLTF
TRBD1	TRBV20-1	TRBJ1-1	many	TGCAGTGCTAGAGTTTCAGGGGGTATCACTGAAGCTTTCTTT	CSARVSGGITEAFF
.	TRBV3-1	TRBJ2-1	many	TGTGCCAGCAGCCAAGAAGGGCCTATCCCGGGAGATGAGCAGTTCTTC	CASSQEGPIPGDEQFF
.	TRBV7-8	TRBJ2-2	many	TGTGCCAGCAGCTTAGCCACCCAGGGGACCGGGGAGCTGTTTTTT	CASSLATQGTGELFF
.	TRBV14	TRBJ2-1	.	TGTGCCAGCAGCCAAGTTCAACTGGATGAGCAGTTCTTC	CASSQVQLDEQFF
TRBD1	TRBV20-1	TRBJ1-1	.	TGCAGTGCTATGGGGGGGACAGGGGGGAAGAACACTGAAGCTTTCTTT	CSAMGGTGGKNTEAFF
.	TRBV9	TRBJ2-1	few	TGTGCCAGCAGCGTAGAGGGAGAGGATGAGCAGTTCTTC	CASSVEGEDEQFF
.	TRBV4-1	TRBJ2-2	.	TGCGCCAGCAGCCAAGAATCGGCAGGGACCGGGGAGCTGTTTTTT	CASSQESAGTGELFF
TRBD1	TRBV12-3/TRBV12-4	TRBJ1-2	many	TGTGCCAGCAATACGGACAGGGGGAAGAGGGGCTACACCTTC	CASNTDRGKRGYTF
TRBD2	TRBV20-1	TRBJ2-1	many	TGCAGTGCTAGAAATCAGCGGGACTTGGGGAATGAGCAGTTCTTC	CSARNQRDLGNEQFF
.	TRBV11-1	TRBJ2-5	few	TGTGCCAGCAGCTTAGCCCCAAGCGGGCGGGAGACCCAGTACTTC	CASSLAPSGRETQYF
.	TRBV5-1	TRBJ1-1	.	TGCGCCAGCAGCTCAAGGACGGTGAACACTGAAGCTTTCTTT	CASSSRTVNTEAFF
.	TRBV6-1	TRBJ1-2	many	TGTGCCAGCACCGGCGGCTATGGCTACACCTTC	CASTGGYGYTF
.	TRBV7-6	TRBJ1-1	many	TGTGCCAGCAGCTTTTACCCGGGGAAGAACACTGAAGCTTTCTTT	CASSFYPGKNTEAFF
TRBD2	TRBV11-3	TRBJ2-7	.	TGTGCCAGCAGCCGGGGGGGTTTTATGGACAATGAGCAGTACTTC	CASSRGGFMDNEQYF
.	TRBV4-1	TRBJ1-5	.	TGCGCCAGCAGCCAAGAGGGGGCGCGAAGCAATCAGCCCCAGCATTTT	CASSQEGARSNQPQHF
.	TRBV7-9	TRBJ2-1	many	TGTGCCAGCAGCTCCGCCTCCGAGGAGCAGTTCTTC	CASSSASEEQFF
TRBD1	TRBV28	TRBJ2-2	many	TGTGCCAGCAGACGGGACAGGGTGGCCGGGGAGCTGTTTTTT	CASRRDRVAGELFF
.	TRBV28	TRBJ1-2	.	TGTGCCAGTGTAGCCGGGGCGGACTATGGCTACACCTTC	CASVAGADYGYTF
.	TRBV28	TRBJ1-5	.	TGTGCCAGCAGTTTCGGCAGGGCGAATCAGCCCCAGCATTTT	CASSFGRANQPQHF
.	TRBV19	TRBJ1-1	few	TGTGCCAGTAGTATAGGGGGGACATTTGGGAACACTGAAGCTTTCTTT	CASSIGGTFGNTEAFF
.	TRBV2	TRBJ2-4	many	TGTGCCAGCAGTTATGACCGGGACCCTCAGTACTTC	CASSYDRDPQYF